These 8 T cell receptor beta chains came from one sample sequenced in a study of Ad26.COV2.S vaccination and SARS-CoV-2 variants. Noted treatment: around 19 received Ad26.COV2.S at low or high dose, single or two shots; several received placebo; per-sample allocation not given. It was on day 63 after the first vaccine or placebo injection that samples were taken. The method was immunoSEQ multiplex PCR; TCRdb's version includes in-frame clones alone and lacks a portion of them. The sample lists about 680,000 clones, about 90% occurring once. The sample was peripheral blood, taken in a trial of Ad26.COV2.S vaccine versus placebo. These TCRs come from a person between 18 and 65 years old who received the Ad26.COV2.S COVID-19 vaccine or a placebo.

The genes are TRBV19 and TRBJ1-5, with TRBD1 as a possible D gene (5 bases). Germline CDR1 LNHDA, CDR2 SQIVND (reference sequence). The CDR3 covers 13 residues. Trimming shortened V by 5 bases and J by 6 bases, and 11 bases separated the two germline ends. DNA for the CDR3: TGTGCCAGTAGTTGGCTGGGGGGTCAGCCCCAGCATTTT. The encoded protein is CASSWLGGQPQHF.

This sequence joins TRBV14 and TRBJ1-3, with D possibly matching TRBD1 (6 bases). This CDR3 is built from 14 residues. Between the trimmed V and J ends, which lost 4 bases and 4 bases, there was a span of 11 bases. CDR1 and CDR2 (germline): SGHDN, FVKESK. The CDR3 bases are TGTGCCAGCAGCCGAACGACAGGCGGAAACACCATATATTTT. Protein: CASSRTTGGNTIYF. Using reference TRBV14 and TRBJ1-3 for the parts outside the CDR3, the full variable domain is EAGVTQFPSHSVIEKGQTVTLRCDPISGHDNLYWYRRVMGKEIKFLLHFVKESKQDESGMPNNRFLAERTGGTYSTLKVQPAELEDSGVYFCASSRTTGGNTIYFGEGSWLTVV.

Only a few counts were recorded for this clone. The V and J genes are TRBV20-1 and TRBJ1-6; D not certain. The germline CDR1 and CDR2 sequences are DFQATT and SNEGSKA (reference sequence). V was trimmed by 3 bases and J by 13 bases, leaving 16 bases between them. This CDR3 has 13 amino acids. DNA of the CDR3: TGCAGTGCTAGTCTTTCAGGACGTCGGCCCCTCCACTTT. Its translation is CSASLSGRRPLHF.

The chain carries TRBV24-1 and TRBJ1-2; possibly TRBD1 for D (5 bases). The CDR3 spans 14 residues. The ends were cut back, 9 bases at V and 3 bases at J, with 16 bases in the middle. The germline V gene encodes CDR1 KGHDR and CDR2 SFDVKD. The CDR3 nucleotides are TGTGCCACCGGGACGTCCAACACAGACTATGGCTACACCTTC. This gives the protein CATGTSNTDYGYTF.

This sequence joins TRBV7-2 and TRBJ2-2, with 7 bases fitting TRBD2. V lost 5 bases, J lost 7 bases, and 13 bases stayed unmatched. The CDR3 spans 16 residues. Germline lookup yields CDR1 SGHTA and CDR2 FQGNSA. The CDR3 region is CASSTKGRAVGGELFF. CDR3 nucleotide sequence: TGTGCCAGCAGCACCAAGGGGAGGGCTGTCGGCGGGGAGCTGTTTTTT.

V is TRBV18 and J is TRBJ1-2, with D unresolved. The CDR3 is 14 residues long. Trimming took 3 bases from V and 4 from J, leaving 12 bases between them. The germline V gene encodes CDR1 KGHSH and CDR2 LQKENI. The chain's CDR3 is CASSPSVSVYGYTF. In DNA, the CDR3 is TGTGCCAGCTCACCCTCCGTGTCCGTCTATGGCTACACCTTC.

This chain connects TRBV12-3 or TRBV12-4 to TRBJ1-2; D is unresolved. Trimming stripped 5 bases from V and 8 bases from J, with 15 bases between. The length of the CDR3 is 13 residues. The CDR3 sequence is CASSGPVVRGYTF. The CDR3 DNA follows: TGTGCCAGCAGTGGCCCTGTAGTTCGCGGCTACACCTTC.

The CDR3 DNA reads as TGTGCCAGCAGCCAGAGTAGCAGCACAGATACGCAGTATTTT. Its translation: CASSQSSSTDTQYF. J is TRBJ2-3 and V is TRBV3-1 (or the pseudogene TRBV3-2); the D is unclear. Per germline, CDR1 LGHDT and CDR2 YNNKEL (reference sequence). With 3 bases removed from V and 0 bases from J, the gap between germline ends came to 7 bases. The CDR3 is made up of 14 amino acids.